Following are 17 T cell receptor beta chains from one sample sequenced in a study of spatial heterogeneity in lung cancer. Their recognized antigens are unknown. Time point indicated: sample taken at primary tumor resection. Overall study results and limits: Counts of expanded intratumoral alpha and beta TCRs tracked tumor mutation counts.

TCRdb called the 5' RACE reads again in MiXCR, with one record for every CDR3 protein. In the table there are roughly 1,500 distinct CDR3 sequences, approximately 6.3% of which are singletons. This material consisted of lung tumor tissue, taken at surgery. The receptors shown here come from a female donor with early-stage non-small cell lung cancer.

The gene calls are TRBV3-1 and TRBJ1-2, with D tentatively TRBD1 (6 bases). The CDR3 loop spans 17 amino acids. Trimming stripped 0 bases from V and 6 bases from J, with 20 bases between. The germline gives CDR1 LGHDT, CDR2 YNNKEL (reference sequence). The CDR3 DNA reads as TGTGCCAGCAGCCAAGATCCACAGGGAGGTCCATGGGATGGCTACACCTTC. Its translation: CASSQDPQGGPWDGYTF.

By share, this clonotype counts as large. The chain employs TRBV10-3 and TRBJ1-5, with D unclear. CDR1 is ENHRY, CDR2 SYGVKD, per germline. The CDR3 is made up of 15 amino acids. Trimming shortened V by 2 bases and J by 4 bases, and 12 bases separated the two germline ends. The DNA for the CDR3 is TGTGCCATCAGTGAGGAAACTACAGATAATCAGCCCCAGCATTTT. It translates to CAISEETTDNQPQHF.

By sample share, this clonotype is medium-sized (0.01 to 0.1%). This chain connects TRBV6-2 or TRBV6-3 to TRBJ2-4; 7 positions match TRBD1. After removal of 4 bases from V and 7 bases from J, the junction contained 7 bases not matched to a gene. There are 14 residues in the CDR3. Germline V gene data show CDR1 as MNHEY and CDR2 as SVGEGT. CDR3 coding DNA: TGTGCCAGCAGTTCCTATACCAGGGGGAACATTCAGTACTTC. It codes for CASSSYTRGNIQYF.

By share of the sample, this clonotype is medium-sized (0.01 to 0.1%). This CDR3 reads CASSQTERTGGYEQYF. DNA for the CDR3: TGCGCCAGCAGCCAAACCGAACGGACAGGGGGCTACGAGCAGTACTTC. The V gene is TRBV4-1, the J gene TRBJ2-7; 10 bases align to TRBD1. V lost 2 bases and J lost 3; bases outside the gene matches: 7. CDR3 size: 16 residues. Germline V gene lookup returns CDR1 MGHRA and CDR2 YSYEKL.

This clonotype is judged medium-sized. J is TRBJ2-7 and V is TRBV24-1, with D maybe TRBD1 (5 bases). V shed 4 bases and J shed 8 bases, with 8 bases lying between them. CDR3 length equals 11 residues. Germline V CDR1 and CDR2: KGHDR, SFDVKD. In DNA form, the CDR3 reads TGTGCCACCAGTGACGGACATAAGCAGTACGTC. Its protein is CATSDGHKQYV.

This clonotype is termed medium-sized. The gene calls are TRBV12-3 or TRBV12-4 and TRBJ2-6, with a tentative D call TRBD2 (6 bases). The CDR3 runs 15 residues. V was trimmed by 7 bases and J by 0 bases, leaving 10 bases between them. DNA of the CDR3: TGTGCCAGCACTTGGGGGGTCTCTGGGGCCAACGTCCTGACTTTC. Translation gives CASTWGVSGANVLTF.

By its share, this clonotype is medium-sized (0.01 to 0.1%). The rearrangement joins TRBV5-1 to TRBJ1-3, with D possibly being TRBD1 (5 bases). CDR1 SGHRS and CDR2 YFSETQ come from the germline V gene. Trimming pared 4 bases from V and 2 bases from J, leaving 13 bases between. The CDR3 loop spans 15 amino acids. Here the CDR3 reads CASSPSGRTGNTIYF. CDR3 sequence (DNA): TGCGCCAGCAGCCCTTCGGGACGGACTGGAAACACCATATATTTT.

The V and J genes are TRBV12-3 or TRBV12-4 and TRBJ1-4; D is perhaps TRBD1 (6 bases). V lost 2 bases to trimming and J lost 0 bases, with 13 bases between them. The CDR3 spans 17 residues. The CDR3 nucleotides are TGTGCCAGCAGTTTATGGCAGGGGCTTGCAACTAATGAAAAACTGTTTTTT. Its protein product is CASSLWQGLATNEKLFF.

Worth noting for this clonotype: This could be a read error, since a much larger clone is one nucleotide away. The chain employs TRBV18 and TRBJ1-3; D is ambiguous. The CDR3 covers 12 residues. The ends were cut back, 2 bases at V and 7 bases at J, with 6 bases in the middle. CDR1 and CDR2 from the germline V gene are KGHSH and LQKENI. DNA for the CDR3: TGTGCCAGCTCACCATCGGAGAACACCATATATTTT. Translation: CASSPSENTIYF.

This clonotype qualifies as medium-sized. The chain employs TRBV28 and TRBJ2-2, with no clear D. The germline V gene has CDR1 MDHEN and CDR2 SYDVKM. The CDR3 has 16 amino acids. The germline V and J ends were trimmed by 5 bases and 4 bases, with 17 bases remaining between them. The CDR3 coding sequence is TGTGCCAGCAGTCTCCTCCCTGGCGGATCCACCGGGGAGCTGTTTTTT. It translates to CASSLLPGGSTGELFF.

This clonotype is medium-sized in the sample. This chain's CDR3 is CASSPRLPNTEAFF. CDR3 in DNA: TGTGCCAGCAGCCCCAGGCTTCCGAACACTGAAGCTTTCTTT. The V call is TRBV11-3, the J call TRBJ1-1; no clear D gene. Germline CDR1 is SGHNT and CDR2 is YENEEA. The CDR3 runs 14 residues. V lost 5 bases and J lost 1, with 11 bases in between. The full variable domain, with the rest looked up from reference TRBV11-3 and TRBJ1-1, is EAGVVQSPRYKIIEKKQPVAFWCNPISGHNTLYWYLQNLGQGPELLIRYENEEAVDDSQLPKDRFSAERLKGVDSTLKIQPAELGDSAVYLCASSPRLPNTEAFFGQGTRLTVV.

CDR3 in amino acids: CASSLATGGGEKLFF. Written as DNA, the CDR3 is TGTGCCAGCAGCTTAGCGACGGGGGGAGGTGAAAAACTGTTTTTT. The rearrangement links TRBV7-2 to TRBJ1-4, with a weak D call TRBD1 (5 bases). Deletions cut 0 bases from V and 7 bases from J, with 12 bases between. Germline values: CDR1 SGHTA, CDR2 FQGNSA. The CDR3 length is 15 residues.

The rearrangement links TRBV20-1 to TRBJ2-7, with D possibly called TRBD1 or TRBD2 (5 bases each). V shed 4 bases and J shed 2 bases, with 9 bases lying between them. CDR1 DFQATT and CDR2 SNEGSKA come from the germline V gene (reference sequence). The CDR3 loop spans 12 amino acids. CDR3 sequence (DNA): TGCAGTGCTAAAGGGACGGCCTACGAGCAGTACGTC. Translation: CSAKGTAYEQYV.

This clonotype is deemed medium-sized (0.01 to 0.1%). The V call is TRBV11-2, the J call TRBJ1-1; D gene unclear. Germline V gene data show CDR1 as SGHAT and CDR2 as FQNNGV. V was cut by 2 bases and J by 1 base, with 8 bases left in between. This CDR3 is built from 14 residues. The CDR3 bases are TGTGCCAGCAGCTTAACGTCCCAGAACACTGAAGCTTTCTTT. It specifies CASSLTSQNTEAFF.

This clonotype is medium-sized in the sample. The chain employs TRBV2 and TRBJ1-1; D unresolved. The CDR3 loop spans 15 amino acids. Germline-derived CDR1 and CDR2 are SNHLY and FYNNEI. The ends were cut back, 3 bases at V and 0 bases at J, with 11 bases in the middle. CDR3 residues: CASSDRGYLNTEAFF. Here the CDR3 DNA reads TGTGCCAGCAGTGACCGAGGCTACTTGAACACTGAAGCTTTCTTT.

This chain uses TRBV20-1 with TRBJ2-1; TRBD2 aligns across 7 bases. Germline assignment: CDR1 DFQATT and CDR2 SNEGSKA (reference sequence). J gave up 0 bases and V 2 bases, and 7 bases lay outside the gene matches. The CDR3 has 16 amino acids. CDR3 DNA sequence: TGCAGTGCTAGACCAATAGCGGGTAGCTCCTACAATGAGCAGTTCTTC. Amino acid sequence: CSARPIAGSSYNEQFF.

This clonotype was picked up a small number of times. The chain links TRBV3-1 to TRBJ2-5; D might be TRBD2 (5 bases). V lost 1 base to trimming and J lost 5 bases, with 8 bases between them. In germline, CDR1 is LGHDT, CDR2 YNNKEL (reference sequence). The CDR3 extends over 13 amino acids. Written as DNA, the CDR3 is TGTGCCAGCAGCCAAGGACCGGGGGAGACCCAGTACTTC. As protein: CASSQGPGETQYF.